This T cell receptor beta chain stems from a study of long-term antiretroviral therapy in people with HIV. Overall study findings and caveats: Dominating the repertoire at all time points were the clones that expanded before ART. ART-treated samples gained diversity yet remained below transplant donor controls.

About this clone itself: As yet, its antigen is unknown.

Treatment for every participant with HIV took place in the United States. A v3.0 immunoSEQ assay was performed at survey level. Sequencing used immunoSEQ multiplex PCR; TCRdb keeps in-frame clones, though not all of them. The sample shows about 26,000 clones, around 87% of them seen only once. The TCR comes from a middle-aged man with HIV. Sequences were derived from unsorted PBMCs, sampled roughly 2.6 years after starting antiretroviral therapy.

This chain's CDR3 is CASSMGQGIHGYTF. As DNA, the CDR3 is TGTGCCAGTAGTATGGGACAGGGAATCCATGGCTACACCTTC. The V call is TRBV19, the J call TRBJ1-2; 9 bases fit TRBD1. The CDR3 totals 14 residues. Germline V gene data show CDR1 as LNHDA and CDR2 as SQIVND (reference sequence). J was trimmed by 6 bases and V by 3 bases; bases with no gene match: 5.